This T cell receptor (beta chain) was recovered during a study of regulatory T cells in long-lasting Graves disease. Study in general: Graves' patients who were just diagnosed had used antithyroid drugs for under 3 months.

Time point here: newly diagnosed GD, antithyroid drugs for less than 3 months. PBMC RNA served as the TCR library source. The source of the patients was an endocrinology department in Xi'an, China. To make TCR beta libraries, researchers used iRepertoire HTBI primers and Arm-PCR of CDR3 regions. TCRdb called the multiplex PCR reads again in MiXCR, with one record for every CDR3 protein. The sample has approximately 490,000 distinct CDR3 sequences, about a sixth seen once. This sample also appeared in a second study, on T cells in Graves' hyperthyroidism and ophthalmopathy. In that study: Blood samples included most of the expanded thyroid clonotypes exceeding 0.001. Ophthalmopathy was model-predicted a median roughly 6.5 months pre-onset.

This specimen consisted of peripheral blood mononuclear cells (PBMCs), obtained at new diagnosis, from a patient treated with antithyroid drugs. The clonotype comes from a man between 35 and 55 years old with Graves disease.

CDR3 nucleotide sequence: TGTGCCAGCAGTGATCTACACCTCGGGGTTTCTGAAGCTTTCTTT. Its translation: CASSDLHLGVSEAFF. The genes are TRBV25-1 and TRBJ1-1; D unresolved. Germline V lookup: CDR1 MGHDK, CDR2 SYGVNS. This CDR3 region has 15 residues. V was clipped by 3 bases and J by 6 bases, with 17 bases between them.